The clone carrying this T cell receptor (beta chain) appeared a single time. Its target is not known. The data derive from a study of Tregs in tolerant kidney transplant recipients. Whole-study findings and limits: Few patients were studied, so findings need validation in larger groups. Changing PCR primers prevented nucleotide comparison between some patients' samples.

The table came from immunoSEQ multiplex PCR; TCRdb's copy has only in-frame clones and leaves some out. Of 90,000 or so clones in the sample, 93% were seen once. Mixed chimerism was transient after nonmyeloablative marrow transplants from related graft donors. Thawed PBMCs were FACS-sorted into unstimulated CD4+CD25+CD127- regulatory T cells, CD4+CD25- non-regulatory cells, CD4 and CD8 cells. The clonotype was recovered from a human patient who received a combined kidney and bone marrow transplant. Certain T cells may be donor cells from the graft. Sequencing was performed on CD4+ T cells from blood (PBMCs), taken 12 months after the transplant.

CDR3 region: CASSPVGGAGTEAFF. CDR3 coding DNA: TGTGCCAGCTCACCAGTTGGGGGGGCAGGAACTGAAGCTTTCTTT. The V and J genes are TRBV18 and TRBJ1-1, with D possibly matching TRBD1 (6 bases). CDR1 and CDR2 from the germline V gene are KGHSH and LQKENI. This CDR3 spans 15 amino acids. The V end lost 2 bases, the J end lost 5 bases, and 15 bases lay between the germline ends.